What follows describes a single T cell receptor beta chain. Its antigen is undetermined. In TCRdb, the reads were re-called with MiXCR into one record per CDR3 protein. The table has approximately 500,000 distinct CDR3 sequences, about 30% seen once. The CDR3 loop spans 13 amino acids. CDR1 and CDR2 from the germline V gene are MNHEY and SVGEGT. V shed 10 bases, J shed 1 base, and the junction held 4 bases outside the gene matches. This sample is drawn from a study of T cell repertoires in cytomegalovirus infection. Study as a whole: Matching HLA type, along with CMV infection, was indicated by public TCR beta signatures.

Study results and caveats: CMV carriers with the relevant HLA were identified by cumulative public TCR beta family frequency. Dominant in the ex vivo response were TCR beta clonotypes restricted by HLA-C and specific for CMV.

The chain uses TRBV6-2 or TRBV6-3 and TRBJ2-7; 10 bases map to TRBD2. The sequence was collected from a human donor in good health (CMV status not recorded). Some clones in this sample may be carry-over from other donors' samples. What was sequenced was PBMCs. CDR3 sequence (DNA): TGTGCCACCCGGACTAGCGGATCCTACGAGCAGTACGTC. Translation gives CATRTSGSYEQYV.